Each of the 12 T cell receptor beta chains below was sequenced from the same sample in a study of shared clonotypes between healthy human individuals. Here immunoSEQ multiplex PCR was the method, and the copy in TCRdb shows in-frame clones only, minus some. The profile shows a few million clones, more than 80% of them singletons. Sequencing was carried out using naive CD4+ T cells sorted from blood. Specified subset: CD45RA+ positively selected. The receptors were gathered from a man between 18 and 35 years old in good health.

This CDR3 reads CASSFEDRVNSPLHF. DNA of the CDR3: TGTGCCAGCAGTTTTGAGGACAGAGTAAATTCACCCCTCCACTTT. This rearrangement joins TRBV6-6 to TRBJ1-6; a weak D match, TRBD1 (6 bases). The V end lost 4 bases, the J end lost 7 bases, and 14 bases lay between the germline ends. Germline-derived CDR1 and CDR2 are MNHNY and SVGAGI (reference sequence). The CDR3 has 15 residues.

The chain carries TRBV5-4 and TRBJ2-1; D is perhaps TRBD2 (5 bases). Germline V gives CDR1 SGHNT, CDR2 YYREEE (reference sequence). The CDR3 has 13 residues. Trimming removed 3 bases at V and 5 bases at J, with 9 bases between. CDR3 loop: CASSSVGNNEQFF. DNA of the CDR3: TGTGCCAGCAGCTCGGTCGGGAACAATGAGCAGTTCTTC.

CDR3 amino acids: CASSQAPGEGTDTQYF. Written as DNA, the CDR3 is TGCGCCAGCAGCCAAGCCCCCGGGGAGGGCACAGATACGCAGTATTTT. The chain recombines TRBV4-1 with TRBJ2-3; TRBD2 is a possible D gene (6 bases). Germline-derived CDR1 and CDR2 are MGHRA and YSYEKL. V lost 1 base to trimming and J lost 1 base, with 12 bases between them. This CDR3 has 16 residues.

The chain carries TRBV7-2 and TRBJ2-1; the match to TRBD2 covers 10 bases. The CDR3 is made up of 15 amino acids. Per the germline V gene, CDR1 is SGHTA and CDR2 is FQGNSA. V lost 5 bases to trimming and J lost 6 bases; unmatched junction nucleotides: 7. The CDR3 DNA sequence: TGTGCCAGCAGCGTCATAGCGGGAGGCGGCAATGAGCAGTTCTTC. It encodes CASSVIAGGGNEQFF. Full variable domain (missing parts from reference TRBV7-2 and TRBJ2-1): GAGVSQSPSNKVTEKGKDVELRCDPISGHTALYWYRQSLGQGLEFLIYFQGNSAPDKSGLPSDRFSAERTGGSVSTLTIQRTQQEDSAVYLCASSVIAGGGNEQFFGPGTRLTVL.

V and J are TRBV5-1 and TRBJ1-1; 7 nucleotides match TRBD1. The CDR3 is 13 amino acids. Losses at the gene ends were 2 bases for V and 10 bases for J; bases not matched to a gene: 8. Germline CDR1 reads SGHRS; CDR2 reads YFSETQ. CDR3 DNA sequence: TGCGCCAGCAGCTTCGACAGGGCATCGGGAGCTTTCTTT. Translated: CASSFDRASGAFF.

CDR3 nucleotides: TGTGCCAGCCTGGGTGGTCTTGGCTACGAGCAGTACTTC. Encoded protein: CASLGGLGYEQYF. This chain joins TRBV6-5 and TRBJ2-7; no firm D call. This CDR3 has 13 residues. V lost 8 bases and J 3 bases, leaving 14 bases between the germline ends. The germline V gene encodes CDR1 MNHEY and CDR2 SVGAGI.

This chain uses TRBV4-3 with TRBJ2-5, with D tentatively TRBD1 or TRBD2 (11 bases each). This CDR3 comprises 21 residues. Trimming left V 3 bases short and J 4 bases short, with 33 bases between. Germline CDR1 LGHNA, CDR2 YSLEER. In DNA, the CDR3 is TGCGCCAGCAGCCAGGGCTGGGACAGGGGGGAACTAGCGGGAGAAGGAGAGACCCAGTACTTC. Its translation is CASSQGWDRGELAGEGETQYF.

This clone was observed a single time. This chain joins TRBV5-1 and TRBJ2-3, with 9 bases aligning to TRBD2. V shed 4 bases and J 2 bases; nucleotides not matched to a gene: 8. Germline V CDR1 and CDR2: SGHRS, YFSETQ. The CDR3 is made up of 16 amino acids. For the CDR3, the DNA is TGCGCCAGCAGCCCGAGAGCGGGGGGTCCCACAGATACGCAGTATTTT. This gives the protein CASSPRAGGPTDTQYF.

The chain recombines TRBV27 with TRBJ2-7, with TRBD2 matching over 8 bases. Losses at the gene ends were 6 bases for V and 2 bases for J; bases not matched to a gene: 9. This CDR3 comprises 15 residues. Germline CDR1 and CDR2: MNHEY and SMNVEV (reference sequence). CDR3 in DNA: TGTGCCAGCAGCGGACTAGCAGAAGGCGCCTACGAGCAGTACTTC. Translation gives CASSGLAEGAYEQYF.

V and J are TRBV20-1 and TRBJ2-7; D uncertain. Trimming pared 7 bases from V and 2 bases from J, leaving 9 bases between. The CDR3 covers 11 residues. Per the germline V gene, CDR1 is DFQATT and CDR2 is SNEGSKA (reference sequence). The CDR3 sequence: CSVRAAYEQYF. The DNA of the CDR3 is TGCAGTGTTCGGGCCGCCTACGAGCAGTACTTC.

The count of this clone is one. This chain connects TRBV6-5 to TRBJ1-1; D is undetermined. Germline-derived CDR1 and CDR2 are MNHEY and SVGAGI. V was trimmed by 0 bases and J by 4 bases, leaving 12 bases between them. The CDR3 has 15 residues. The CDR3 nucleotides are TGTGCCAGCAGTTACTCGGGGTTCTCGGCCACTGAAGCTTTCTTT. This gives the protein CASSYSGFSATEAFF.

This chain links TRBV19 with TRBJ2-1; 8 bases map to TRBD1. The germline CDR1 and CDR2 sequences are LNHDA and SQIVND (reference sequence). The V and J ends lost 6 bases and 10 bases, in that order; junction bases with no gene match: 14. The CDR3 covers 15 residues. The CDR3 spells CASSISRQGIREQFF. The CDR3 DNA reads as TGTGCCAGTAGCATTTCGAGACAGGGGATCCGGGAGCAGTTCTTC.